These 9 T cell receptor beta chains came from one sample sequenced in a study of blood T cell repertoires in COVID-19 (dated by TCRdb to the early 2020s). Libraries were built with the immunoSEQ multiplex PCR assay. The table comes from immuneACCESS by way of TCRdb, which keeps in-frame sequences with V and J called. Part of the clones is missing from these tables; in studies checked, under half for an unresolved V gene and the rest for unknown reasons. The sample table records over 300,000 clones; about 82% of these occur just once. Jointly, the top ten make up approximately 1.5% of the sample. Sequencing was carried out using peripheral blood. The receptors come from a woman aged 45 to 65 with acute or convalescent COVID-19.

This sequence joins TRBV7-9 and TRBJ2-7, with 8 nucleotides matching TRBD1. The CDR3 totals 14 residues. Germline values: CDR1 SEHNR, CDR2 FQNEAQ (reference sequence). The ends lost 8 bases at V and 1 base at J; junction bases unmatched: 7. CDR3 nucleotide sequence: TGTGCCAGCGGCCTACAGGGGGTGTCCTACGAGCAGTACTTC. Translated, it gives CASGLQGVSYEQYF.

The rearrangement links TRBV18 to TRBJ2-7; 7 nucleotides align to TRBD1. Unmatched junction bases numbered 8, after V lost 6 bases and J lost 3 bases. The CDR3 runs to 14 residues. Germline V lookup: CDR1 KGHSH, CDR2 LQKENI. The CDR3 DNA reads as TGTGCCAGCTCCAAGGACAGGTCTAGCTACGAGCAGTACTTC. It yields the protein CASSKDRSSYEQYF. Full variable domain (outside the CDR3, taken from reference TRBV18 and TRBJ2-7): NAGVMQNPRHLVRRRGQEARLRCSPMKGHSHVYWYRQLPEEGLKFMVYLQKENIIDESGMPKERFSAEFPKEGPSILRIQQVVRGDSAAYFCASSKDRSSYEQYFGPGTRLTVT.

The V gene is TRBV6-5, the J gene TRBJ2-5; 9 bases align to TRBD1. Germline V gives CDR1 MNHEY, CDR2 SVGAGI. This CDR3 is built from 15 residues. V lost 5 bases and J lost 5; bases outside the gene matches: 9. CDR3 in DNA: TGTGCCAGCAGTAAGAACTCCGGGACAGGGGAGACCCAGTACTTC. Its protein product is CASSKNSGTGETQYF.

The chain couples TRBV7-2 to TRBJ2-5; TRBD1 is a possible D gene (6 bases). V gave up 2 bases and J gave up 9 bases, with 16 bases separating them. Germline V gives CDR1 SGHTA, CDR2 FQGNSA. The CDR3 is 14 residues long. CDR3 nucleotides: TGTGCCAGCAGCTTACAACAGGGCGAGGTGGCCCAGTACTTC. As protein: CASSLQQGEVAQYF.

The V gene is TRBV12-1, the J gene TRBJ1-5; TRBD1 reflects the table's D call only, with no check against the DNA. TRBV12-1 is marked as a pseudogene. The CDR3 is 17 residues long. This CDR3 reads CASATDRGLVGNQPQHF. For the CDR3, the DNA is TGTGCCAGCGCTACCGACAGGGGGCTTGTTGGCAATCAGCCCCAGCATTTT.

The J gene is TRBJ2-2, the V gene TRBV13; the match to TRBD2 covers 9 bases. The germline CDR1 and CDR2 sequences are PRHDT and FYEKMQ (reference sequence). Trimming cost V 4 bases and J 7 bases; bases outside gene matches: 10. This CDR3 comprises 16 residues. The CDR3 region has the DNA TGTGCCAGCAGCTCCTCAGTAGCGGGAGTAGGCGGGGAGCTGTTTTTT. Protein product: CASSSSVAGVGGELFF.

This chain uses TRBV27 with TRBJ2-4; 9 bases fit TRBD1. The length of the CDR3 is 14 residues. From germline, CDR1 is MNHEY and CDR2 SMNVEV (reference sequence). With V trimmed by 3 bases and J by 7 bases, 4 bases remained unmatched. This CDR3 is CASSFTGTGNIQYF. The CDR3 region has the DNA TGTGCCAGCAGTTTTACCGGGACAGGGAACATTCAGTACTTC.

This clone occurred once. The V gene is TRBV28, the J gene TRBJ1-1; 7 bases map to TRBD1. The junction had 14 bases not matched to a gene; V was cut back by 3 bases and J by 7 bases. The CDR3 is 16 amino acids. Germline assignment: CDR1 MDHEN and CDR2 SYDVKM. The CDR3 DNA sequence: TGTGCCAGCAGTTTTGCATCGGAACGGGCAGGGGGTGAAGCTTTCTTT. It translates to CASSFASERAGGEAFF.

The chain couples TRBV27 to TRBJ2-5; 7 nucleotides agree with TRBD1. With V trimmed by 6 bases and J by 0 bases, 13 bases remained unmatched. The CDR3 runs to 17 residues. Germline V lookup: CDR1 MNHEY, CDR2 SMNVEV (reference sequence). Here the CDR3 reads CASRPETGTAYQETQYF. The CDR3 nucleotides are TGTGCCAGCAGGCCCGAAACCGGGACAGCGTACCAAGAGACCCAGTACTTC.